This T cell receptor beta chain was sequenced during a study of breast tumors, draining lymph nodes, adjacent tissues. This clonotype was observed a handful of times. Its antigen is as yet unknown. The lymph nodes were axillary draining lymph nodes from breast cancer patients. The CDR3 consists of 13 residues. In germline, CDR1 is SGHRS, CDR2 YFSETQ. The V end lost 0 bases, the J end lost 11 bases, and 9 bases lay between the germline ends. TCRdb re-derived calls from the multiplex PCR reads in MiXCR, one entry per CDR3 protein. The sample carries about 200,000 distinct CDR3 sequences, around 29% recorded once. General observations from the study: Compared with lymph nodes, tumors were less diverse; compared with nontumor tissue, more. Data fit most tumor T cells coming from lymph node, expanding in tumor.

This chain uses TRBV5-1 with TRBJ1-6; D remains ambiguous. The source is a female donor with breast cancer. Some clones in this sample may be carry-over from other donors' samples. Input material: axillary lymph node tissue. The CDR3 sequence: CASSLAAVPPLHF. The CDR3 region has the DNA TGCGCCAGCAGCTTGGCGGCAGTACCACCCCTCCACTTT.